This T cell receptor (beta chain) was captured by sequencing in a study of blood T cell repertoires in COVID-19. Study at large: Specimens from acute and convalescent COVID-19 originated in the United States, Italy and Spain. PBMCs, B-cell-depleted T cells, or T cells provided the cDNA or gDNA that made up the material.

From germline, CDR1 is LGHDT and CDR2 YNNKEL (reference sequence). V was pared by 1 base and J by 7 bases, with 6 bases of the junction left unmatched. The CDR3 runs 16 residues. Authors' analysis steps: By means of reference gene primer amplification, nucleated cell counts were estimated. The method was immunoSEQ multiplex PCR; TCRdb's version includes in-frame clones alone and lacks a portion of them. V and J calls and clone size follow that table, whereas D and trimming were derived from the DNA. This sample has about 130,000 clones; roughly four fifths occur once, and the top ten carry about a sixth.

V and J are TRBV3-1 (or the pseudogene TRBV3-2) and TRBJ1-6, with 8 bases lining up with TRBD1. Sequencing input: peripheral blood. The TCR was taken from a woman aged 45 to 65 with acute or convalescent COVID-19. CDR3 sequence reads: CASSQATGQGNSPLHF. CDR3 nucleotide sequence: TGTGCCAGCAGCCAAGCAACAGGACAGGGAAATTCACCCCTCCACTTT.